This T cell receptor (beta chain) was observed in a study of patients and donors after allogeneic stem cell transplantation. V was cut by 1 base and J by 3 bases, with 9 bases left in between. The CDR3 has 13 amino acids. Germline V lookup: CDR1 DFQATT, CDR2 SNEGSKA (reference sequence). MiXCR was run by TCRdb on the RT-PCR reads, yielding one entry per CDR3 protein. The sample holds 920,000 or so distinct CDR3 sequences, roughly 18% seen once. This clonotype was obtained from a human donor who was either an allogeneic HSCT recipient or a stem cell or donor lymphocyte infusion donor (not recorded which). It is not recorded whose cells these are; they may come from a transplant donor. Sequencing was carried out using blood, either unsorted or a sorted T cell fraction (not recorded which). V and J are TRBV20-1 and TRBJ1-1; D uncertain. The CDR3 sequence is CSARVKTDTEAFF. DNA for the CDR3: TGCAGTGCTAGAGTTAAGACTGACACTGAAGCTTTCTTT.